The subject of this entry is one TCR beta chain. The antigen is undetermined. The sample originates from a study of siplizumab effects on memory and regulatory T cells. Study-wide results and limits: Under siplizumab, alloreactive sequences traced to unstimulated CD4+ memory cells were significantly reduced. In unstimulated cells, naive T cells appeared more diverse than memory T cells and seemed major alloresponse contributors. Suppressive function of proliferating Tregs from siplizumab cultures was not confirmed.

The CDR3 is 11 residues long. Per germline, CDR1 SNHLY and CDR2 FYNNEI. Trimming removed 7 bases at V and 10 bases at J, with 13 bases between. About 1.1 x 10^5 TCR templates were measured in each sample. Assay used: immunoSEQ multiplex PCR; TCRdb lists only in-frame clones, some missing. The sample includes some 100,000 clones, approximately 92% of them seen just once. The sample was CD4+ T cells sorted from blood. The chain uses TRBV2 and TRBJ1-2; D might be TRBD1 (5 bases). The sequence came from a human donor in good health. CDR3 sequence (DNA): TGTGCCAGCACCTATAGGGGACCCTACACCTTC. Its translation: CASTYRGPYTF.